This TCR beta chain appears in the sequencing data of a study of blood T cell repertoires in COVID-19. On the study more broadly: COVID-19 samples from acute and convalescent phases originated in the United States, Italy and Spain.

CDR3 size: 14 residues. Germline CDR1 LNHDA, CDR2 SQIVND (reference sequence). J was trimmed by 5 bases and V by 4 bases; bases with no gene match: 8. Assay: immunoSEQ multiplex PCR; the TCRdb copy retains only in-frame clones and omits some. The sample holds roughly 440,000 clones, approximately 88% seen once. The sequence derives from a woman between 45 and 60 years old with COVID-19, enrolled during active disease. The V and J genes are TRBV19 and TRBJ2-7, with 7 bases that match TRBD1. Sequenced: peripheral blood. The CDR3 here is CASSTPRGLHEQYF. The CDR3, as DNA: TGTGCCAGTAGTACCCCGAGGGGGCTCCACGAGCAGTACTTC.